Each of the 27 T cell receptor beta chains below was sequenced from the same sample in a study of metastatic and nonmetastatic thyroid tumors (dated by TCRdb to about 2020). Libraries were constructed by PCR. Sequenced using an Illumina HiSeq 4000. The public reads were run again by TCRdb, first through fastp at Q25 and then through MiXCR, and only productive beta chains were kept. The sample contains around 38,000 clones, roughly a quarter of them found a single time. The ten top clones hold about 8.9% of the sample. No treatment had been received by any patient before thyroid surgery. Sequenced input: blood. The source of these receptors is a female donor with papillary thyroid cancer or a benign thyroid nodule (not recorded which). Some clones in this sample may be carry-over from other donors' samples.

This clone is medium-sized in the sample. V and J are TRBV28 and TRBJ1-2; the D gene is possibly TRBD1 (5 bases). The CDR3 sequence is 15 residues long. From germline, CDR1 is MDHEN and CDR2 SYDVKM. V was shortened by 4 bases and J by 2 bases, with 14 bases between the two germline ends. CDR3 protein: CASSSRPRDNYGYTF. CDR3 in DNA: TGTGCCAGCAGTTCCCGTCCCAGGGACAACTATGGCTACACCTTC.

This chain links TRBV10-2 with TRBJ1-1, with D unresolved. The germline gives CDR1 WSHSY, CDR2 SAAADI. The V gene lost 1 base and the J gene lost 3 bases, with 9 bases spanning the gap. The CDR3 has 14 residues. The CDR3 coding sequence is TGCGCCAGCAGTGAGTTCGGTTGGGACACTGAAGCTTTCTTT. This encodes CASSEFGWDTEAFF.

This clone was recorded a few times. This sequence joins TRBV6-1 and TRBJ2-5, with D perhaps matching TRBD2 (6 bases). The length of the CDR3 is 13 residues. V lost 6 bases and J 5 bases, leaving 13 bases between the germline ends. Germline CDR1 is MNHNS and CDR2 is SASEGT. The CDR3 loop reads CASSAAGRETQYF. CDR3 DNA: TGTGCCAGCAGCGCCGCAGGGAGGGAGACCCAGTACTTC.

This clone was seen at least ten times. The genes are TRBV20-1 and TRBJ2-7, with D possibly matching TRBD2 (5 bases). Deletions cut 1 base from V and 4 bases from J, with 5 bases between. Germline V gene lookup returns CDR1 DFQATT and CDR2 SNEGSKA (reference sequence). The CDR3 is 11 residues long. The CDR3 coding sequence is TGCAGTGCTAGAGGACTATACGAGCAGTACTTC. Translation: CSARGLYEQYF.

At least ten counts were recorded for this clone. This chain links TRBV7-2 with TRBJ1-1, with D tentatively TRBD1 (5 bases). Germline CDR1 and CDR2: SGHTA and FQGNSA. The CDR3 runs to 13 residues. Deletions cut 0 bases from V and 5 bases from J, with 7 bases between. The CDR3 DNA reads TGTGCCAGCAGCTTAGCGGGGGTGACTGAAGCTTTCTTT. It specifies CASSLAGVTEAFF.

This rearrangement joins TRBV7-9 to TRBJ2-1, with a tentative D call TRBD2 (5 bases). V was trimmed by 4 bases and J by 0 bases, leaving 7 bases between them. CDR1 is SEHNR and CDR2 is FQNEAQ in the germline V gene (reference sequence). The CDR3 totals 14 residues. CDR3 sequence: CASSSSGSYNEQFF. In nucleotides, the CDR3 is TGTGCCAGCAGCTCAAGCGGCTCCTACAATGAGCAGTTCTTC.

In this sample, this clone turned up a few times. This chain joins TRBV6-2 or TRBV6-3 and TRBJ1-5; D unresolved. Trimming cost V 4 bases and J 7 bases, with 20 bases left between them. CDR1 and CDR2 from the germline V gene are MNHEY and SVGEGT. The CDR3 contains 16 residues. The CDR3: CASSSQMTGAGQPQHF. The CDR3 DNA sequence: TGTGCCAGCAGTTCTCAAATGACGGGAGCCGGGCAGCCCCAGCATTTT.

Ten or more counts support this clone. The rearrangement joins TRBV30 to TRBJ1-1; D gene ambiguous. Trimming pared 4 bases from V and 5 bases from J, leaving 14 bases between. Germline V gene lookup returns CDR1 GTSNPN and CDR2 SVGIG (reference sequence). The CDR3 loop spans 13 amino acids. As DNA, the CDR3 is TGTGCCTGGACCGCGGGTTGGGCAACTGAAGCTTTCTTT. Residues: CAWTAGWATEAFF.

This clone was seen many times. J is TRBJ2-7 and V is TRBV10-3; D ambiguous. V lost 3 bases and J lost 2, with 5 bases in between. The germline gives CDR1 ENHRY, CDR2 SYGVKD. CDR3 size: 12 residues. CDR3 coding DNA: TGTGCCATCAGTGAACAGACCTACGAGCAGTACTTC. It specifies CAISEQTYEQYF.

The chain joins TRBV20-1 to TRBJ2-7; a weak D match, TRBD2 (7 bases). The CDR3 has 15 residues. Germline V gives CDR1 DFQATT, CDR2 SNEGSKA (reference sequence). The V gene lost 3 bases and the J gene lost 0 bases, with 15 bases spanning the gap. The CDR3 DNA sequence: TGCAGTGCTAGGGGGGGCGCGGGGGACTCCTACGAGCAGTACTTC. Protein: CSARGGAGDSYEQYF.

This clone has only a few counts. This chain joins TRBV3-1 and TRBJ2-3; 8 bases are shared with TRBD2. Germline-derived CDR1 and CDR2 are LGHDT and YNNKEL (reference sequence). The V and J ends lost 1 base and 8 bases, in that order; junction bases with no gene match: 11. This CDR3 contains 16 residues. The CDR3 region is CASSQGGGLGIGTQYF. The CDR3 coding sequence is TGTGCCAGCAGCCAAGGAGGGGGACTAGGTATCGGTACGCAGTATTTT.

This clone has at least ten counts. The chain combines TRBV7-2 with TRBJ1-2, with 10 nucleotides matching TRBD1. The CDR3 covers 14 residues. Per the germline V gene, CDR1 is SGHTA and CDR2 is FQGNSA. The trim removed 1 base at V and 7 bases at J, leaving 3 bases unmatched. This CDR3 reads CASSLGGTGAGYTF. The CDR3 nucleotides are TGTGCCAGCAGCTTAGGTGGGACAGGGGCTGGCTACACCTTC.

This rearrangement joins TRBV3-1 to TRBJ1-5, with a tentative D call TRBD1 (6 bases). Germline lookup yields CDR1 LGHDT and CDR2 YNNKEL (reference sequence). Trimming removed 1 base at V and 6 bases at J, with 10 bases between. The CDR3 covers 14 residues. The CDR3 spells CASSQAGVGQPQHF. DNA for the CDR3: TGTGCCAGCAGCCAAGCAGGGGTAGGTCAGCCCCAGCATTTT.

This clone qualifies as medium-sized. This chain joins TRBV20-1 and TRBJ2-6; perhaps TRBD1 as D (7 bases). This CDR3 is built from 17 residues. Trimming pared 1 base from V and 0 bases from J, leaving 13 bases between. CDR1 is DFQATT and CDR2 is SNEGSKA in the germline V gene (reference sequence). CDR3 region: CSARVAGGNSGANVLTF. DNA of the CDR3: TGCAGTGCTAGAGTAGCAGGGGGGAACTCTGGGGCCAACGTCCTGACTTTC.

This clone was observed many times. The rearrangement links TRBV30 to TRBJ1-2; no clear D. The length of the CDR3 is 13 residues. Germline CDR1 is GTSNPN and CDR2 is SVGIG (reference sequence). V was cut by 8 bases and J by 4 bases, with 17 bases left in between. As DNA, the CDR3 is TGTGCCCGCCTCCAATCGGGAGGCTATGGCTACACCTTC. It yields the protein CARLQSGGYGYTF.

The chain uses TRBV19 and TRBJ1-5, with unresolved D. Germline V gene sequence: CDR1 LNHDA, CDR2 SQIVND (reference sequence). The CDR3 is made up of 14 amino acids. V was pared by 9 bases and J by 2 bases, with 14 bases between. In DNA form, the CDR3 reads TGTGCCAGCCTCAAGAACGCGGGCAATCAGCCCCAGCATTTT. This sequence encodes CASLKNAGNQPQHF.

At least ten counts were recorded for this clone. CDR3 DNA sequence: TGCGCCAGCAGCTTGGCACTACCAGGGGGTGGCTATGGCTACACCTTC. Encoded protein: CASSLALPGGGYGYTF. The rearrangement uses TRBV5-1 and TRBJ1-2; TRBD1 agrees at 7 bases. This CDR3 has 16 residues. The germline V gene encodes CDR1 SGHRS and CDR2 YFSETQ. V lost 0 bases and J lost 4; bases outside the gene matches: 9.

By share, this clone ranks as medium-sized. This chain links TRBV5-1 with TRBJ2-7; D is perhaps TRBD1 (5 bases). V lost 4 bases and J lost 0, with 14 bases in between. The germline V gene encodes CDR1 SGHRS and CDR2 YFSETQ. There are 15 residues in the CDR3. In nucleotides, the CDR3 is TGCGCCAGCAGCCCCTACAGGCCCCACTCCTACGAGCAGTACTTC. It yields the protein CASSPYRPHSYEQYF.

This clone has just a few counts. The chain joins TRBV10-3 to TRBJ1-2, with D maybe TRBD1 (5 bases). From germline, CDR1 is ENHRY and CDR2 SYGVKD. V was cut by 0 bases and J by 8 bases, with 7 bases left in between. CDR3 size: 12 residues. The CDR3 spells CAISESGVGYTF. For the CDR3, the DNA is TGTGCCATCAGTGAGTCGGGGGTAGGCTACACCTTC.

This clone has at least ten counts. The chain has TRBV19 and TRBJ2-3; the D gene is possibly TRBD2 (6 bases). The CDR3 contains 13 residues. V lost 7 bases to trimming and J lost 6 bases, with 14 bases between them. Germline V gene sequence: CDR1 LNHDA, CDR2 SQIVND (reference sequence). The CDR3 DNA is TGTGCCAGTACTGCCTTCGGAGGGGATACGCAGTATTTT. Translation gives CASTAFGGDTQYF.

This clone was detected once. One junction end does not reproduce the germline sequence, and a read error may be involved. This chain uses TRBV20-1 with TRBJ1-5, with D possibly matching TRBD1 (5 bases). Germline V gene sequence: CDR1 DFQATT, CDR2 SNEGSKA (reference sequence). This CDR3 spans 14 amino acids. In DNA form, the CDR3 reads TGCAGTGCTAGAAGGGGTCCGTGGAATCATCCCCAGCATTTT. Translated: CSARRGPWNHPQHF.

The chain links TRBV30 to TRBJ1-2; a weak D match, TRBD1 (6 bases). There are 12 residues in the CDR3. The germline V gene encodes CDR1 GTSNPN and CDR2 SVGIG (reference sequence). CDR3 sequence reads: CPSLGLGAGYTF. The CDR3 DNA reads TGTCCCTCCCTGGGGCTGGGGGCTGGCTACACCTTC.

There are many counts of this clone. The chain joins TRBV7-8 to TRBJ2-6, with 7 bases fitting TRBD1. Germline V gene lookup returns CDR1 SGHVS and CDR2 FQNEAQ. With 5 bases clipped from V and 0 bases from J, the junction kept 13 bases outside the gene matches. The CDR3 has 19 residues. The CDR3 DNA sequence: TGTGCCAGCAGCCCATACAAAAGGACAGGCCCCTCTGGGGCCAACGTCCTGACTTTC. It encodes CASSPYKRTGPSGANVLTF.

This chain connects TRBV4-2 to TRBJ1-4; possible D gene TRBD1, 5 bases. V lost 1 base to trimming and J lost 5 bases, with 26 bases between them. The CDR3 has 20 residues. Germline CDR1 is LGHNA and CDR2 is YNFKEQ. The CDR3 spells CASSQVSVGGYKGLNEKLFF. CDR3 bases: TGTGCCAGCAGCCAAGTAAGCGTCGGGGGGTATAAGGGGCTCAATGAAAAACTGTTTTTT.

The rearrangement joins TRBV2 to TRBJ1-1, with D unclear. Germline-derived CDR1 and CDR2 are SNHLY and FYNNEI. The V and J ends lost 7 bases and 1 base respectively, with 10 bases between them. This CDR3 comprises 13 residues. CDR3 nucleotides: TGTGCCAGCACTAGAACAGCGAACACTGAAGCTTTCTTT. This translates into CASTRTANTEAFF.

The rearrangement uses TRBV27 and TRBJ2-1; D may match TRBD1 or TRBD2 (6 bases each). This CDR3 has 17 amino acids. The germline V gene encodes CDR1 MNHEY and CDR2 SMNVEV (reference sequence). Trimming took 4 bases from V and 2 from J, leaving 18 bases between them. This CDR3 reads CASSSQKGGEAYNEQFF. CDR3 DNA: TGTGCCAGCAGTTCGCAAAAGGGGGGAGAGGCCTACAATGAGCAGTTCTTC.

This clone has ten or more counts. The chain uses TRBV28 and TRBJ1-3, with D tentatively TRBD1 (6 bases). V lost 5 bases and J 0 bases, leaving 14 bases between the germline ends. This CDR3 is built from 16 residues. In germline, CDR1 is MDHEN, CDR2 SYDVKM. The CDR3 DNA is TGTGCCAGCAGTACCGGACAGACCTACTCTGGAAACACCATATATTTT. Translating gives CASSTGQTYSGNTIYF. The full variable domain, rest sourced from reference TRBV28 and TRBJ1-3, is DVKVTQSSRYLVKRTGEKVFLECVQDMDHENMFWYRQDPGLGLRLIYFSYDVKMKEKGDIPEGYSVSREKKERFSLILESASTNQTSMYLCASSTGQTYSGNTIYFGEGSWLTVV.